A selection of T cell receptor beta chains follows, all from one sample in a study of shared clonotypes between healthy human individuals. The protocol was immunoSEQ multiplex PCR, while the TCRdb copy is restricted to in-frame clones and leaves out a portion. Of just over 2,000,000 clones in the sample, 90% to 95% were seen once. Specimen: naive CD4+ T cells sorted from blood. Receptors were obtained from a man younger than 35 in good health. CDR3s include the opening cysteine and the closing phenylalanine or tryptophan. Each record gives: clone size, J gene, D gene, V gene, CDR3 length, CDR3 protein, CDR3 DNA. A D gene is named only where the DNA matches it firmly. Some rows have no size entry. The others give once, few or many, or a class for an expanded clone.

>.|TRBJ1-2|TRBD1|TRBV6-6|14
CASRAGQGKYGYTF
TGTGCCAGCAGAGCTGGACAGGGCAAATATGGCTACACCTTC
>.|TRBJ1-2|.|TRBV6-1|12
CAISGSNYGYTF
TGTGCCATATCAGGGTCTAACTATGGCTACACCTTC
>.|TRBJ2-3|.|TRBV6-6|13
CASRQGGTDTQYF
TGTGCCAGCAGACAGGGAGGCACAGATACGCAGTATTTT
>once|TRBJ2-2|TRBD2|TRBV5-4|14
CASSLGLASGELFF
TGTGCCAGCAGCTTGGGACTAGCTTCCGGGGAGCTGTTTTTT
>.|TRBJ1-4|TRBD1|TRBV18|14
CASSLTGVAEKLFF
TGTGCCAGCAGCCTGACAGGGGTGGCTGAAAAACTGTTTTTT
>.|TRBJ2-2|TRBD1|TRBV18|16
CASSLRTGGENGELFF
TGTGCCAGCTCACTACGGACAGGGGGCGAGAACGGGGAGCTGTTTTTT
>.|TRBJ2-5|.|TRBV11-2|14
CASSFSRPQETQYF
TGTGCCAGCAGCTTTTCCAGACCCCAAGAGACCCAGTACTTC
>.|TRBJ2-1|TRBD2|TRBV7-9|15
CASSLVAGASNEQFF
TGTGCCAGCAGCTTAGTGGCGGGAGCGTCCAATGAGCAGTTCTTC
>.|TRBJ2-3|TRBD2|TRBV28|15
CATVRRGGATDTQYF
TGTGCCACCGTGAGGCGGGGGGGGGCCACAGATACGCAGTATTTT
>.|TRBJ2-5|TRBD1|TRBV7-2|15
CASSEQGVNRETQYF
TGTGCCAGCAGCGAACAGGGGGTGAACCGGGAGACCCAGTACTTC
>.|TRBJ2-7|TRBD2|TRBV19|14
CASRRTSGPYEQYF
TGTGCCAGTAGAAGGACTAGCGGCCCCTACGAGCAGTACTTC
>.|TRBJ2-5|TRBD2|TRBV30|13
CAWTGDYQETQYF
TGTGCCTGGACCGGGGACTATCAAGAGACCCAGTACTTC
>few|TRBJ2-7|.|TRBV15|13
CATSRDRGYEQYF
TGTGCCACCAGCAGAGACCGGGGCTACGAGCAGTACTTC
>.|TRBJ2-5|.|TRBV6-5|14
CASRIRTDQETQYF
TGTGCCAGCCGGATTCGGACAGACCAAGAGACCCAGTACTTC
>.|TRBJ2-7|.|TRBV5-1|15
CASSSSQVNSYEQYF
TGCGCCAGCAGCTCATCTCAGGTGAACTCCTACGAGCAGTACTTC
>.|TRBJ1-1|.|TRBV4-1|15
CASSQEFVVNTEAFF
TGCGCCAGCAGCCAAGAGTTCGTCGTGAACACTGAAGCTTTCTTT
>.|TRBJ2-4|.|TRBV1|20
CTSSQVTGTRGTRAKNIQYF
TGCACCAGCAGCCAAGTAACCGGGACTAGAGGGACCAGAGCCAAAAACATTCAGTACTTC
>.|TRBJ2-5|.|TRBV25-1|14
CASSEWRGQETQYF
TGTGCCAGCAGTGAATGGAGGGGCCAAGAGACCCAGTACTTC
>.|TRBJ2-7|.|TRBV5-4|16
CASSLAGDSRFNEQYF
TGTGCCAGCAGCTTGGCCGGGGACTCCCGTTTTAACGAGCAGTACTTC
>once|TRBJ1-1|.|TRBV2|13
CASRLRENTEAFF
TGTGCCAGCAGATTGAGGGAGAACACTGAAGCTTTCTTT
>.|TRBJ1-5|.|TRBV27|16
CASSPEPGQPSRPQHF
TGTGCCAGCAGTCCCGAACCGGGGCAGCCGTCCCGGCCCCAGCATTTT
>.|TRBJ1-2|TRBD1|TRBV6-1|14
CARTSYRGYYGYTF
TGTGCCAGGACCTCTTACAGGGGATACTATGGCTACACCTTC
>once|TRBJ2-1|.|TRBV6-6|14
CASSPQGGSNEQFF
TGTGCCAGCAGTCCGCAGGGAGGTTCAAATGAGCAGTTCTTC
>.|TRBJ2-3|TRBD2|TRBV4-1|16
CASSRGTSAGRNTQYF
TGCGCCAGCAGCCGCGGGACTAGCGCCGGGAGGAATACGCAGTATTTT
>.|TRBJ2-2|.|TRBV5-1|14
CASSLEQNTGELFF
TGCGCCAGCAGCTTAGAACAGAACACCGGGGAGCTGTTTTTT
>.|TRBJ2-5|TRBD2|TRBV10-3|13
CAISEGTTETQYF
TGTGCCATCAGTGAAGGGACTACAGAGACCCAGTACTTC
>.|TRBJ2-1|.|TRBV19|11
CASSRGNEQFF
TGTGCCAGTAGTAGGGGGAATGAGCAGTTCTTC
>.|TRBJ2-7|TRBD2|TRBV6-6|14
CASSLSGSGYEQYF
TGTGCCAGCAGTCTTAGCGGGAGCGGGTACGAGCAGTACTTC